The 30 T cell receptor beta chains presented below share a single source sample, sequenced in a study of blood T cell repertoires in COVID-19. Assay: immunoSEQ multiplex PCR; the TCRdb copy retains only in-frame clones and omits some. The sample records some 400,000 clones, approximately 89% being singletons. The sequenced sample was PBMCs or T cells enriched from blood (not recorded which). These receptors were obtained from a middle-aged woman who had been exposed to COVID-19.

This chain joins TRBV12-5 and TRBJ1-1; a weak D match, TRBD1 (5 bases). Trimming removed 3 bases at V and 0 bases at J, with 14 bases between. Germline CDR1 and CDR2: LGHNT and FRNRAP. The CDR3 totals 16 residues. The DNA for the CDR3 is TGTGCTAGTGGTTTCACCGCCAGGGCCCTGAACACTGAAGCTTTCTTT. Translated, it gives CASGFTARALNTEAFF. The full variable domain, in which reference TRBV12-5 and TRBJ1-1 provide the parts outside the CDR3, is DARVTQTPRHKVTEMGQEVTMRCQPILGHNTVFWYRQTMMQGLELLAYFRNRAPLDDSGMPKDRFSAEMPDATLATLKIQPSEPRDSAVYFCASGFTARALNTEAFFGQGTRLTVV.

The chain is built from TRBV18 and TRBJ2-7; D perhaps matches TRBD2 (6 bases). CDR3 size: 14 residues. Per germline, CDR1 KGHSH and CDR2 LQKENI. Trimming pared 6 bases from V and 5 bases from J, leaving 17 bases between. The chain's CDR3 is CASSTTGGRNEQYF. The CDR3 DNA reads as TGTGCCAGCTCGACAACCGGGGGAAGGAACGAGCAGTACTTC.

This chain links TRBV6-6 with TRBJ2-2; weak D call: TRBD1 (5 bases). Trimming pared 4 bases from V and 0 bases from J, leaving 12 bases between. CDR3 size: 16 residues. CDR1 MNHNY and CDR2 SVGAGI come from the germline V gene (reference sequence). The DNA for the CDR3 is TGTGCCAGCAGTTCCAAAGGGGTGGCGAACACCGGGGAGCTGTTTTTT. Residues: CASSSKGVANTGELFF.

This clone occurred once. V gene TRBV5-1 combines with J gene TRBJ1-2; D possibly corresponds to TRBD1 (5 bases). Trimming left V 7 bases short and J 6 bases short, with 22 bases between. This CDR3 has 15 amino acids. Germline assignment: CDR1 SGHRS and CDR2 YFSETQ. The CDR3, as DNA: TGCGCCAGCGGCCCCATGTCGGGGGGAATGGATGGCTACACCTTC. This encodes CASGPMSGGMDGYTF.

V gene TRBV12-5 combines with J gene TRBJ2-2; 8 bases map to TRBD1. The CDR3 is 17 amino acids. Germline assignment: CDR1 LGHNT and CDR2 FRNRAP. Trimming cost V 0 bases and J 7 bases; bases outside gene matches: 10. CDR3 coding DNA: TGTGCTAGTGGTTTGGTCGGACAGGGATTAATCGGCGGGGAGCTGTTTTTT. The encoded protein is CASGLVGQGLIGGELFF. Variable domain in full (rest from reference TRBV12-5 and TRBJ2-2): DARVTQTPRHKVTEMGQEVTMRCQPILGHNTVFWYRQTMMQGLELLAYFRNRAPLDDSGMPKDRFSAEMPDATLATLKIQPSEPRDSAVYFCASGLVGQGLIGGELFFGEGSRLTVL.

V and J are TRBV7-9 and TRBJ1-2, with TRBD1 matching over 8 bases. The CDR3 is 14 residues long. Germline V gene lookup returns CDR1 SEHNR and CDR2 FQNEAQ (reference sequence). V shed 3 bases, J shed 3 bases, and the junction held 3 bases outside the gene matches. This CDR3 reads CASSFEDRDYGYTF. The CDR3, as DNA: TGTGCCAGCAGCTTCGAGGACAGGGACTATGGCTACACCTTC.

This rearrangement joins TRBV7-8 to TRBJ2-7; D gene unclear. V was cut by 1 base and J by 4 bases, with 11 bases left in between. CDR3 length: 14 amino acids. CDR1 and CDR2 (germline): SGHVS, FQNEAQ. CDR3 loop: CASSLVPGRYEQYF. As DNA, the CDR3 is TGTGCCAGCAGCTTAGTACCGGGTCGGTACGAGCAGTACTTC.

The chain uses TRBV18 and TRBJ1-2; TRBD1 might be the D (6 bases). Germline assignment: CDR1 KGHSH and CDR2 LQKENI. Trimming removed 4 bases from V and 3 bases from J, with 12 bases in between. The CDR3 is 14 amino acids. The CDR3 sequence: CASSLQGSDYGYTF. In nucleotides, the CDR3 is TGTGCCAGCTCACTACAGGGTAGCGACTATGGCTACACCTTC.

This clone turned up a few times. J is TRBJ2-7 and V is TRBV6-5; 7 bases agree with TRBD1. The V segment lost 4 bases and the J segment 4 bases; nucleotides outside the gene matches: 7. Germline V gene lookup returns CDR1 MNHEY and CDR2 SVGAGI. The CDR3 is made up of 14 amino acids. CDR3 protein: CASSSLTGPYEQYF. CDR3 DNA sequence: TGTGCCAGCAGTTCTCTGACAGGGCCGTACGAGCAGTACTTC.

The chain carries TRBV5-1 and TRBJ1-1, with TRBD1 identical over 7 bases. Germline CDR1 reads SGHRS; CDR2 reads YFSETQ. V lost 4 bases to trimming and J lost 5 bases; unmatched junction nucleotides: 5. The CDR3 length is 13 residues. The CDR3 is CASSPGQRTEAFF. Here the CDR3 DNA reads TGCGCCAGCAGCCCGGGACAGAGGACTGAAGCTTTCTTT.

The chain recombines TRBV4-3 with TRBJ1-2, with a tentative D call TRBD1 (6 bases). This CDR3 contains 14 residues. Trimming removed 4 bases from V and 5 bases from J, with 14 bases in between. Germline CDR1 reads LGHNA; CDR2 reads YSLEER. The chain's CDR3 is CASSRRQVGYGYTF. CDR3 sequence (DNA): TGCGCCAGCAGCCGTAGACAGGTTGGGTATGGCTACACCTTC.

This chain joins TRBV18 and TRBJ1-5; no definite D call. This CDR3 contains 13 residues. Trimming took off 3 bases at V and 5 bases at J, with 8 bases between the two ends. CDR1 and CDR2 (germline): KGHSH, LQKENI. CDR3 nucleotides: TGTGCCAGCTCACCCGGTCTGGATCAGCCCCAGCATTTT. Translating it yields CASSPGLDQPQHF.

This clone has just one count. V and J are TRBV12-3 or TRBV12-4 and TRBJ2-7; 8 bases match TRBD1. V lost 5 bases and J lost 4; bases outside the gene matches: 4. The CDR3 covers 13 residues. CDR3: CASSGQGWYEQYF. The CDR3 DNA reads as TGTGCCAGCAGTGGACAGGGTTGGTACGAGCAGTACTTC.

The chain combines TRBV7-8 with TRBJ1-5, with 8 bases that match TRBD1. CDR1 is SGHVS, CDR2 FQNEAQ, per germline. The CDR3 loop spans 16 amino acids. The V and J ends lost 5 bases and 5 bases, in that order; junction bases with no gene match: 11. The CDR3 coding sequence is TGTGCCAGCAGCGATACTGGGACAGGTGGGGATCAGCCCCAGCATTTT. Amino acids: CASSDTGTGGDQPQHF.

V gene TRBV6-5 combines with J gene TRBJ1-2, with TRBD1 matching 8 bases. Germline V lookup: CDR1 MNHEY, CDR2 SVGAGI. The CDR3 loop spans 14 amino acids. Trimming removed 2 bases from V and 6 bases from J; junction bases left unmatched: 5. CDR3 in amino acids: CASSYTQGAHGYTF. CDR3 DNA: TGTGCCAGCAGTTACACCCAGGGGGCGCATGGCTACACCTTC.

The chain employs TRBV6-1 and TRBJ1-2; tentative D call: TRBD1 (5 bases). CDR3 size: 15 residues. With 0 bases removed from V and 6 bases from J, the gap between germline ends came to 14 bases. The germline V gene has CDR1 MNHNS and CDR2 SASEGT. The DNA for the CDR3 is TGTGCCAGCAGTGAAGCAGGATGGGGCGGGGATGGCTACACCTTC. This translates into CASSEAGWGGDGYTF.

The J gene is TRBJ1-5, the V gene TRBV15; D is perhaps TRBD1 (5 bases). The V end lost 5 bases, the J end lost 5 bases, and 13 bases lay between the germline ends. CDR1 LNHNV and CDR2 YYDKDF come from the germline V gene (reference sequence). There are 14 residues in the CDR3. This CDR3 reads CATSVSRVDQPQHF. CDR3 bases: TGTGCCACCAGCGTGTCCAGGGTTGATCAGCCCCAGCATTTT.

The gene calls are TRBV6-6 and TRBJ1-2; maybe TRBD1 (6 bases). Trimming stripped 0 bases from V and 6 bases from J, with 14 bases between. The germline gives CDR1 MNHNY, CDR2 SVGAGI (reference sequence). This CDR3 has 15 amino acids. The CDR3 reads CASSYSPGVGDGYTF. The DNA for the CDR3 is TGTGCCAGCAGTTACTCGCCAGGGGTAGGCGATGGCTACACCTTC.

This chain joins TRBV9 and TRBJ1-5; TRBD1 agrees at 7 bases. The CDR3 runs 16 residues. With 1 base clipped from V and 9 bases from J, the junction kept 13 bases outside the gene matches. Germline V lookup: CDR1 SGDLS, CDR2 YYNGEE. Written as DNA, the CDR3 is TGTGCCAGCAGCGTAAATCCCGGGACAGACCAATTGCCCCAGCATTTT. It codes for CASSVNPGTDQLPQHF.

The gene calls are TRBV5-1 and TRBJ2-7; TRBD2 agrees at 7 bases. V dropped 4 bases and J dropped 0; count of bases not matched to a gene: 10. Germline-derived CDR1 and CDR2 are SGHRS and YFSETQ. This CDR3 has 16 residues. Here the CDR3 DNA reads TGCGCCAGCAGCCGAGCTAGCGGACCAAACTCCTACGAGCAGTACTTC. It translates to CASSRASGPNSYEQYF.

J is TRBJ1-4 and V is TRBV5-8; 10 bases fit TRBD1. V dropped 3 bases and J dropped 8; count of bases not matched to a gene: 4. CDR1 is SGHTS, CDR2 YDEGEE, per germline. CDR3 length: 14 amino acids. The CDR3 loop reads CASSSRTGGEKLFF. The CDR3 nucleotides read TGTGCCAGCAGCTCCCGGACAGGGGGGGAAAAACTGTTTTTT.

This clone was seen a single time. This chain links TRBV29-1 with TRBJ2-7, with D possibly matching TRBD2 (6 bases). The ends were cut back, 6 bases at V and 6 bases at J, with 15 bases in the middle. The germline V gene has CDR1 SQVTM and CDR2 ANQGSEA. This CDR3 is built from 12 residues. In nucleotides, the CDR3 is TGCAGCGTGGGACTTGGGAGCACCGAGCAGTACTTC. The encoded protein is CSVGLGSTEQYF.

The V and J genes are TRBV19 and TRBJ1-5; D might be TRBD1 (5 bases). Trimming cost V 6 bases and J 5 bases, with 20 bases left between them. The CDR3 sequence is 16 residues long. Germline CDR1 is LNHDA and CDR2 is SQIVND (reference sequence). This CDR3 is CASRLVTGTGDQPQHF. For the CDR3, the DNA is TGTGCCAGTAGATTGGTGACCGGGACGGGGGATCAGCCCCAGCATTTT.

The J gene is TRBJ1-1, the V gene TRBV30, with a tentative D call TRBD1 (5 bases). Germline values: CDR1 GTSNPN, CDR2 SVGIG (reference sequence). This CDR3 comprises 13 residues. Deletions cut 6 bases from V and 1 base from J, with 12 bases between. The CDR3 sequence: CACSRDRNTEAFF. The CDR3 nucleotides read TGTGCCTGCTCCAGGGATCGGAACACTGAAGCTTTCTTT.

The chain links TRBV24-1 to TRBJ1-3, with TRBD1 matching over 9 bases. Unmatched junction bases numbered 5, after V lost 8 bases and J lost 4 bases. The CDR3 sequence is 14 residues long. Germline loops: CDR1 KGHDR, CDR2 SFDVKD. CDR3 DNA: TGTGCCACCAACCTGACAGGGGGAGGAAACACCATATATTTT. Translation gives CATNLTGGGNTIYF.

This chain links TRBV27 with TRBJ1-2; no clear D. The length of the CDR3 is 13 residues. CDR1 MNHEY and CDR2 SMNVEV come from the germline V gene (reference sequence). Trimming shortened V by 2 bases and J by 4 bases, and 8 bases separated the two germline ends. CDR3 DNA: TGTGCCAGCAGTTTAAGTGGGAGCTATGGCTACACCTTC. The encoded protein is CASSLSGSYGYTF.

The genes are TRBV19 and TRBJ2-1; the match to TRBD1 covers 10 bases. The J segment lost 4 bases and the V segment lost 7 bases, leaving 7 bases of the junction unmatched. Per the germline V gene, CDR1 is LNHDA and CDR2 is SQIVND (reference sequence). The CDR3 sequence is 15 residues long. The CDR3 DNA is TGTGCCAGTACTACTCGGGACAGGGGATACAATGAGCAGTTCTTC. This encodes CASTTRDRGYNEQFF. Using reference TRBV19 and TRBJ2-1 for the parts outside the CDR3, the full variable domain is DGGITQSPKYLFRKEGQNVTLSCEQNLNHDAMYWYRQDPGQGLRLIYYSQIVNDFQKGDIAEGYSVSREKKESFPLTVTSAQKNPTAFYLCASTTRDRGYNEQFFGPGTRLTVL.

CDR3 sequence: CASSYSGRDSNQPQHF. In nucleotides, the CDR3 is TGTGCCAGCAGTTACTCGGGCCGAGATAGCAATCAGCCCCAGCATTTT. V gene TRBV6-2 or TRBV6-3 combines with J gene TRBJ1-5; D remains unclear. V was pared by 0 bases and J by 0 bases, with 9 bases between. The CDR3 covers 16 residues. Looked up from germline, CDR1 is MNHEY and CDR2 is SVGEGT.

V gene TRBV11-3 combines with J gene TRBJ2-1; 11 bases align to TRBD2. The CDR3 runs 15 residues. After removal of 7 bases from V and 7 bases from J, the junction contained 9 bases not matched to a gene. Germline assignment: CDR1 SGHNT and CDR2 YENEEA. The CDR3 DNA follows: TGTGCCAGCACCCTTACTAGCGGGAGTTTAAATGAGCAGTTCTTC. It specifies CASTLTSGSLNEQFF. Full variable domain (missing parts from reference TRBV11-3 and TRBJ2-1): EAGVVQSPRYKIIEKKQPVAFWCNPISGHNTLYWYLQNLGQGPELLIRYENEEAVDDSQLPKDRFSAERLKGVDSTLKIQPAELGDSAVYLCASTLTSGSLNEQFFGPGTRLTVL.

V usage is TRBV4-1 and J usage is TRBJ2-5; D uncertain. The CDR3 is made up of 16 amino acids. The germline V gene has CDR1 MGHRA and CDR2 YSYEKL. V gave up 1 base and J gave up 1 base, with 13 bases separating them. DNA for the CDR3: TGCGCCAGCAGCCAAGGGAGTCTGTGGATCCAAGAGACCCAGTACTTC. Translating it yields CASSQGSLWIQETQYF.